Listed below are T cell receptor beta chains from one sample, sequenced in a study of T cell repertoires in cytomegalovirus infection. TCRdb reprocessed the reads via MiXCR and lists one record per CDR3 protein. The sample holds some 400,000 distinct CDR3 sequences, about a third seen once. The sample taken for sequencing was PBMCs. The receptors derive from a human donor in good health (CMV status not recorded). Some clones in this sample may be carry-over from other donors' samples. The CDR3 runs from the conserved cysteine through the conserved F or W. The order of the fields is V gene, clone size, J gene, D gene, CDR3 DNA, CDR3 protein. D genes are given only for firm matches. Only some rows state a clone size, as once, few, many or a class for expanded clones.

v_call: TRBV7-6
clone_size: many
j_call: TRBJ2-3
d_call: TRBD2
cdr3_nt: TGTGCCAGCAGCCAACAGACTAGCGGGATGGGCACAGATACGCAGTATTTT
cdr3_aa: CASSQQTSGMGTDTQYF

v_call: TRBV6-8
clone_size: many
j_call: TRBJ1-3
d_call: NA
cdr3_nt: TGTGCCAGCAGTTACTCGAGGGAGACGGCTGGAAACACCATATATTTT
cdr3_aa: CASSYSRETAGNTIYF

v_call: TRBV6-1
clone_size: NA
j_call: TRBJ2-3
d_call: TRBD2
cdr3_nt: TGTGCCAGCAGTGAATACGAACTAGCGGGGAGCACAGATACGCAGTATTTT
cdr3_aa: CASSEYELAGSTDTQYF

v_call: TRBV7-2
clone_size: NA
j_call: TRBJ2-5
d_call: NA
cdr3_nt: TGTGCCAGCAGCTTTGGGGGAAGTCGAGAGACCCAGTACTTC
cdr3_aa: CASSFGGSRETQYF

v_call: TRBV2
clone_size: few
j_call: TRBJ2-3
d_call: NA
cdr3_nt: TGTGCCAGCAGGAGAGACAGGTCCACAGATACGCAGTATTTT
cdr3_aa: CASRRDRSTDTQYF

v_call: TRBV7-2
clone_size: many
j_call: TRBJ1-3
d_call: NA
cdr3_nt: TGTGCCAGCAGCTTAGTGCTGGGGACTGGAAACACCATATATTTT
cdr3_aa: CASSLVLGTGNTIYF

v_call: TRBV12-3/TRBV12-4
clone_size: few
j_call: TRBJ1-1
d_call: NA
cdr3_nt: TGTGCCAGCAGTTTGGGCCGGGTCCTGAACACTGAAGCTTTCTTT
cdr3_aa: CASSLGRVLNTEAFF

v_call: TRBV7-9
clone_size: NA
j_call: TRBJ2-1
d_call: TRBD2
cdr3_nt: TGTGCCAGCAGCAAGGGACTAGCGGGGGAGCAGTTCTTC
cdr3_aa: CASSKGLAGEQFF

v_call: TRBV7-9
clone_size: many
j_call: TRBJ1-1
d_call: TRBD1
cdr3_nt: TGTGCCAGCAGCTCGACGACAGGGATCACTGAAGCTTTCTTT
cdr3_aa: CASSSTTGITEAFF

v_call: TRBV13
clone_size: NA
j_call: TRBJ2-1
d_call: NA
cdr3_nt: TGTGCCAGCAGTCTACAGGGTCTCGATGAGCAGTTCTTC
cdr3_aa: CASSLQGLDEQFF

v_call: TRBV7-2
clone_size: NA
j_call: TRBJ2-7
d_call: NA
cdr3_nt: TGTGCCAGCAGCTTCGGGGTTGGGAGTCCCTACGAGCAGTACTTC
cdr3_aa: CASSFGVGSPYEQYF

v_call: TRBV5-4
clone_size: many
j_call: TRBJ2-3
d_call: TRBD2
cdr3_nt: TGTGCCAGCAGCTTGGCGGGGGGGCCGAATACGCAGTATTTT
cdr3_aa: CASSLAGGPNTQYF

v_call: TRBV5-6
clone_size: NA
j_call: TRBJ2-1
d_call: NA
cdr3_nt: TGTGCCAGCAGCTCAGACAGACACAATGAGCAGTTCTTC
cdr3_aa: CASSSDRHNEQFF

v_call: TRBV10-3
clone_size: NA
j_call: TRBJ1-1
d_call: NA
cdr3_nt: TGTGCCATCAGTGAGTCGGCGGATTTGAACACTGAAGCTTTCTTT
cdr3_aa: CAISESADLNTEAFF

v_call: TRBV7-2
clone_size: many
j_call: TRBJ2-5
d_call: NA
cdr3_nt: TGTGCCAGCAGCTTAGGGCCAGCCGGGGAGACCCAGTACTTC
cdr3_aa: CASSLGPAGETQYF

v_call: TRBV7-2
clone_size: few
j_call: TRBJ2-3
d_call: TRBD2
cdr3_nt: TGTGCCAGCAGCCCACGACTTAGCGGGGTAGGGGTTACGCAGTATTTT
cdr3_aa: CASSPRLSGVGVTQYF

v_call: TRBV9
clone_size: NA
j_call: TRBJ2-1
d_call: NA
cdr3_nt: TGTGCCAGCAGCGTATCCGGGACGGAATACAATGAGCAGTTCTTC
cdr3_aa: CASSVSGTEYNEQFF

v_call: TRBV5-6
clone_size: few
j_call: TRBJ2-1
d_call: NA
cdr3_nt: TGTGCCAGCAGCTTGGAAGGGTTCCCCTACAATGAGCAGTTCTTC
cdr3_aa: CASSLEGFPYNEQFF

v_call: TRBV6-2/TRBV6-3
clone_size: NA
j_call: TRBJ2-1
d_call: NA
cdr3_nt: TGTGCCAGCAGCCCGTTCCCTAGTCGTTCGATGGAGCAGTTCTTC
cdr3_aa: CASSPFPSRSMEQFF

v_call: TRBV24-1
clone_size: few
j_call: TRBJ2-1
d_call: NA
cdr3_nt: TGTGCCACCAGTGATTTAGGGGGATACAATGAGCAGTTCTTC
cdr3_aa: CATSDLGGYNEQFF

v_call: TRBV12-3/TRBV12-4
clone_size: few
j_call: TRBJ1-1
d_call: NA
cdr3_nt: TGTGCCAGCAGTTGGGCAGGAGTGAACACTGAAGCTTTCTTT
cdr3_aa: CASSWAGVNTEAFF

v_call: TRBV7-8
clone_size: NA
j_call: TRBJ1-3
d_call: NA
cdr3_nt: TGTGCCAGCAGCTTAGTTTCCGACTCTGGAAACACCATATATTTT
cdr3_aa: CASSLVSDSGNTIYF

v_call: TRBV10-2
clone_size: few
j_call: TRBJ2-5
d_call: TRBD2
cdr3_nt: TGCGCCAGCAGTGATTGGAGCGGGGGGTCCCAAGAGACCCAGTACTTC
cdr3_aa: CASSDWSGGSQETQYF

v_call: TRBV10-3
clone_size: NA
j_call: TRBJ2-3
d_call: TRBD2
cdr3_nt: TGTGCCATCAGTGGGTATAGCGGGGGTGGAAGCGGCGATACGCAGTATTTT
cdr3_aa: CAISGYSGGGSGDTQYF

v_call: TRBV7-9
clone_size: NA
j_call: TRBJ1-5
d_call: TRBD1
cdr3_nt: TGTGCCAGCAGCTCGAAGACAGGGCAGGGAAAAAATCAGCCCCAGCATTTT
cdr3_aa: CASSSKTGQGKNQPQHF

v_call: TRBV12-3/TRBV12-4
clone_size: many
j_call: TRBJ2-5
d_call: TRBD1
cdr3_nt: TGTGCCAGCAGTCCAGGGACAGGGATTGGTTTCGAGACCCAGTACTTC
cdr3_aa: CASSPGTGIGFETQYF

v_call: TRBV13
clone_size: NA
j_call: TRBJ2-1
d_call: TRBD2
cdr3_nt: TGTGCCAGCAGCCAACGGGGGGGCCAAGGTAATGAGCAGTTCTTC
cdr3_aa: CASSQRGGQGNEQFF

v_call: TRBV7-6
clone_size: many
j_call: TRBJ2-3
d_call: TRBD2
cdr3_nt: TGTGCCAGCAGCGCACTCGGGAGCCGCGCGGGGGGCACAGATACGCAGTATTTT
cdr3_aa: CASSALGSRAGGTDTQYF

v_call: TRBV7-9
clone_size: NA
j_call: TRBJ1-1
d_call: NA
cdr3_nt: TGTGCCAGCAGCCGAGAGAGGATGAACACTGAAGCTTTCTTT
cdr3_aa: CASSRERMNTEAFF

v_call: TRBV7-2
clone_size: many
j_call: TRBJ2-4
d_call: TRBD1
cdr3_nt: TGTGCCAGCAGGGGGAGGGTTGGACAGGGGGACCAAGCCAAAAACATTCAGTACTTC
cdr3_aa: CASRGRVGQGDQAKNIQYF

v_call: TRBV19
clone_size: NA
j_call: TRBJ1-1
d_call: NA
cdr3_nt: TGTGCCAGTAGTATTGGTAGGATCACTGAAGCTTTCTTT
cdr3_aa: CASSIGRITEAFF

v_call: TRBV19
clone_size: NA
j_call: TRBJ2-1
d_call: TRBD1
cdr3_nt: TGTGCCAGTAGCACCCCGGGCGGCAACAGGGGTTCAAACAATGAGCAGTTCTTC
cdr3_aa: CASSTPGGNRGSNNEQFF

v_call: TRBV10-3
clone_size: NA
j_call: TRBJ1-2
d_call: TRBD1
cdr3_nt: TGTGCCATCAGTGAGTCGGGACAGGATGGCTACACCTTC
cdr3_aa: CAISESGQDGYTF

v_call: TRBV18
clone_size: NA
j_call: TRBJ2-7
d_call: TRBD1
cdr3_nt: TGTGCCAACTCAGGCGCAGGGGGTGACGAGCAGTACTTC
cdr3_aa: CANSGAGGDEQYF